Listed below are T cell receptor beta chains from one sample, sequenced in a study of T-cell reconstitution after alpha-beta-depleted transplantation in children. TCRdb reprocessed the PCR reads via MiXCR and lists one record per CDR3 protein. The top ten clones hold 2% to 2.5% of a sample with fewer than 700,000 distinct CDR3 sequences, under 15% of them seen once. This sample comprised PBMCs, mostly from graft donor cells, obtained 360 days after TCRalphabeta/CD19-depleted stem cell transplant. These receptors were taken from a male patient between 10 and 17 years old who had a stem cell transplant for acute myeloid leukemia, so the T cells may come from the graft donor. CDR3s include the opening cysteine and the closing phenylalanine or tryptophan. D genes are given only for firm matches. Clone size is not always given. Where it is, it says once, few, many or a class for expanded clones.

D,size,V,J,DNA,CDR3
.,once,TRBV18,TRBJ2-2,TGTGCCAGCTCACCAACGGCCCGTGGGGTCACCGGGGAGCTGTTTTTT,CASSPTARGVTGELFF
.,few,TRBV7-8,TRBJ2-1,TGTGCCAGCAGCCTCCTAGGGGGAGATGAGCAGTTCTTC,CASSLLGGDEQFF
.,few,TRBV29-1,TRBJ2-7,TGCAGCGTCCGAACAGCCAAACAGAACTACGAGCAGTACTTC,CSVRTAKQNYEQYF
.,.,TRBV5-1,TRBJ1-1,TGCGCCAGCAGCTTCACAGGGCCCACTGAAGCTTTCTTT,CASSFTGPTEAFF
TRBD1,many,TRBV27,TRBJ2-5,TGTGCCAGCAGTTTATGGACAGGGGGCGGTGGTGAGACCCAGTACTTC,CASSLWTGGGGETQYF
.,.,TRBV28,TRBJ2-7,TGTGCCAGCAGTTCGACTCTTTCCGACGCGTGGGAGCAGTACTTC,CASSSTLSDAWEQYF
TRBD2,few,TRBV6-2/TRBV6-3,TRBJ2-1,TGTGCCAGCAGTTACTCAAAGCGGGGGGACAATGAGCAGTTCTTC,CASSYSKRGDNEQFF
TRBD1,.,TRBV12-3/TRBV12-4,TRBJ2-1,TGTGCCAGCACCCGCCGGGACAGGTACAATGAGCAGTTCTTC,CASTRRDRYNEQFF
TRBD2,few,TRBV4-3,TRBJ2-1,TGCGCCAGCAGCCAAGATACGGCGGGAGGGCCGGCCTACAATGAGCAGTTCTTC,CASSQDTAGGPAYNEQFF
TRBD2,few,TRBV5-1,TRBJ2-2,TGCGCCAGCAGCTTTCGGCGGGAGGGCACCGGGGAGCTGTTTTTT,CASSFRREGTGELFF
.,.,TRBV20-1,TRBJ2-1,TGCAGTGCTAGAGATGGCGCGCCAATCGACAATGAGCAGTTCTTC,CSARDGAPIDNEQFF
TRBD1,.,TRBV7-2,TRBJ1-6,TGTGCCAGCAGCTTGAAATGGGACAGGGTAAATTCACCCCTCCACTTT,CASSLKWDRVNSPLHF
TRBD2,.,TRBV7-2,TRBJ2-1,TGTGCCAGCGGCTTAGTTGGGGGGGGGACCTACAATGAGCAGTTCTTC,CASGLVGGGTYNEQFF
.,.,TRBV7-2,TRBJ2-1,TGTGCCAGCAGCTTAGCAGGGAAGGGGTCAATTGAGCAGTTCTTC,CASSLAGKGSIEQFF
TRBD2,.,TRBV5-1,TRBJ2-1,TGCGCCAGCAGCTTGATTGGCGGGAGGGCCTATGAGCAGTTCTTC,CASSLIGGRAYEQFF
TRBD1,few,TRBV12-3/TRBV12-4,TRBJ2-1,TGTGCCAGCAGTTTAGTCAACAGGGGGGATTACAATGAGCAGTTCTTC,CASSLVNRGDYNEQFF
.,.,TRBV24-1,TRBJ2-2,TGTGCCACCAGCTGGGGAGGCGGGGAGCTGTTTTTT,CATSWGGGELFF
.,many,TRBV10-3,TRBJ2-5,TGTGCCATCAGTGAGTCCCTCATAATAGCGCGAGAGACCCAGTACTTC,CAISESLIIARETQYF
.,many,TRBV29-1,TRBJ2-4,TGCAGCGTTCGCGGCAAACAGACAGCCGCGTCCCAAAACATTCAGTACTTC,CSVRGKQTAASQNIQYF
.,.,TRBV14,TRBJ2-5,TGTGCCAGCAGCCAAGATTACCCAGGGACGGTTAGGGAGACCCAGTACTTC,CASSQDYPGTVRETQYF
.,few,TRBV28,TRBJ1-6,TGTGCCAGCAGCGCGCCGGGCCATAATTCACCCCTCCACTTT,CASSAPGHNSPLHF
.,many,TRBV20-1,TRBJ2-1,TGCAGTGCTATCCGGGACCCCCTACGTGAGCAGTTCTTC,CSAIRDPLREQFF
TRBD1,few,TRBV28,TRBJ2-7,TGTGCCAGCAGTTTCGTGGGACAGGGAGTAACTGAGCAGTACTTC,CASSFVGQGVTEQYF
TRBD1,.,TRBV20-1,TRBJ2-3,TGCAGTGCCGCGGCCGGGACAGCTAGCACAGATACGCAGTATTTT,CSAAAGTASTDTQYF
.,few,TRBV12-3/TRBV12-4,TRBJ2-7,TGTGCCAGCAGTCTCGAGGACATTTACGAGCAGTACTTC,CASSLEDIYEQYF
.,few,TRBV2,TRBJ2-6,TGTGCCAGCATGAGGGGTTATAGCGGGGCCAACGTCCTGACTTTC,CASMRGYSGANVLTF
.,many,TRBV20-1,TRBJ2-7,TGCAGTGCTAGTGGGGCCCATCTTGCCTACGAGCAGTACTTC,CSASGAHLAYEQYF
.,.,TRBV18,TRBJ2-3,TGTGCCAGCTCGGCACGGGACGGAACCACAGATACGCAGTATTTT,CASSARDGTTDTQYF
.,.,TRBV29-1,TRBJ2-4,TGCAGCATTTCACTTCCCCGGGACCTCCTCCCAGCCAAAAACATTCAGTACTTC,CSISLPRDLLPAKNIQYF
TRBD2,few,TRBV7-6,TRBJ2-1,TGTGCCAGCAGCCAAGGACTAGCTTCCTTTGATGAGCAGTTCTTC,CASSQGLASFDEQFF
TRBD2,.,TRBV19,TRBJ2-1,TGTGCCAGTAGTATTCAAGCGGGAGTAGGAAATGAGCAGTTCTTC,CASSIQAGVGNEQFF
.,.,TRBV20-1,TRBJ1-5,TGCAGTGCTAGGACTCCCTTTGTGGGACCTAGCAATCAGCCCCAGCATTTT,CSARTPFVGPSNQPQHF
.,few,TRBV7-6,TRBJ2-7,TGTGCCAGCAGCTTAGAAGATGGGTGGGCGGGACAGAAGTACGAGCAGTACTTC,CASSLEDGWAGQKYEQYF
TRBD1,few,TRBV7-2,TRBJ1-5,TGTGCCAGCCGAGGACAGGCGGGGGATCAGCCCCAGCATTTT,CASRGQAGDQPQHF
.,.,TRBV28,TRBJ2-5,TGTGCCAGCAGTTTAGCAGGGTTAGAGACCCAGTACTTC,CASSLAGLETQYF
TRBD2,.,TRBV10-3,TRBJ2-3,TGTGCCATCCGGACTAGCGGGAGTTCGGCTCAATCTAGAGATACGCAGTATTTT,CAIRTSGSSAQSRDTQYF
.,.,TRBV29-1,TRBJ1-5,TGCAGCGTTGTTAGCGGCAATAGCAATCAGCCCCAGCATTTT,CSVVSGNSNQPQHF
.,few,TRBV2,TRBJ2-5,TGTGCCAGCAAGGTCGGCAGGGGGGGAGTAGACCAAGAGACCCAGTACTTC,CASKVGRGGVDQETQYF
.,.,TRBV29-1,TRBJ1-2,TGCAGCGTTACGGGGGCTGGCTATGGCTACACCTTC,CSVTGAGYGYTF
.,few,TRBV28,TRBJ2-1,TGTGCCAGCAAATTCCCCACTAGACTCGGCGACAATGAGCAGTTCTTC,CASKFPTRLGDNEQFF
TRBD2,many,TRBV4-2,TRBJ2-3,TGTGCCAGCAGCCGCCTGCCGGGACTAGCGGGAGGATACACAGATACGCAGTATTTT,CASSRLPGLAGGYTDTQYF
TRBD2,.,TRBV7-9,TRBJ2-1,TGTGCCAGCAGCCCCTCGGGAGGGAAGTTTCGTTACAATGAGCAGTTCTTC,CASSPSGGKFRYNEQFF
.,.,TRBV29-1,TRBJ2-2,TGCAGCGTTGAGATCGGAGCGAACACCGGGGAGCTGTTTTTT,CSVEIGANTGELFF
TRBD2,few,TRBV7-2,TRBJ2-3,TGTGCCAGCAGCCATCATCCGTCGAGCGGGAGACGAGATACGCAGTATTTT,CASSHHPSSGRRDTQYF
TRBD1,.,TRBV7-9,TRBJ1-1,TGTGCCAGCACCGACAGGGCAAACACTGAAGCTTTCTTT,CASTDRANTEAFF
.,few,TRBV11-2,TRBJ2-5,TGTGCCAGCAGCTTAGGGACGTTCGATCACCAAGAGACCCAGTACTTC,CASSLGTFDHQETQYF
.,many,TRBV20-1,TRBJ2-4,TGCAGTGCTAGGGAAAGGGACAAAAACATTCAGTACTTC,CSARERDKNIQYF
.,few,TRBV20-1,TRBJ2-1,TGCAGTGCTAGTCCGACCGGTAATGAGCAGTTCTTC,CSASPTGNEQFF
.,.,TRBV11-2,TRBJ1-1,TGTGCCAGCAGCTACACGGGAACGCAGGCTTTCTTT,CASSYTGTQAFF
.,.,TRBV9,TRBJ2-1,TGTGCCAGCAGCGTAGGGAGCCGCTTGAACAATGAGCAGTTCTTC,CASSVGSRLNNEQFF
.,.,TRBV7-2,TRBJ1-5,TGTGCCAGCAGCCCCGCCAGAGGCCAGTATCAGCCCCAGCATTTT,CASSPARGQYQPQHF
TRBD2,.,TRBV6-2/TRBV6-3,TRBJ2-1,TGTGCCAGCAGTTACTCACCTTACTCTCACGGACTAGCGGGAGGCAATGAGCAGTTCTTC,CASSYSPYSHGLAGGNEQFF
.,.,TRBV5-1,TRBJ2-2,TGCGCCAGCAGATCCCCTCCGGGGGGCCTTAACACCGGGGAGCTGTTTTTT,CASRSPPGGLNTGELFF
TRBD2,few,TRBV6-2/TRBV6-3,TRBJ2-7,TGTGCCAGCAGTCCGACTAGCGCCTCCTACGAGCAGTACTTC,CASSPTSASYEQYF
.,.,TRBV7-9,TRBJ2-1,TGTGCCAGCAGCCGGACGATTGGTAGCGGCTACAATGAGCAGTTCTTC,CASSRTIGSGYNEQFF